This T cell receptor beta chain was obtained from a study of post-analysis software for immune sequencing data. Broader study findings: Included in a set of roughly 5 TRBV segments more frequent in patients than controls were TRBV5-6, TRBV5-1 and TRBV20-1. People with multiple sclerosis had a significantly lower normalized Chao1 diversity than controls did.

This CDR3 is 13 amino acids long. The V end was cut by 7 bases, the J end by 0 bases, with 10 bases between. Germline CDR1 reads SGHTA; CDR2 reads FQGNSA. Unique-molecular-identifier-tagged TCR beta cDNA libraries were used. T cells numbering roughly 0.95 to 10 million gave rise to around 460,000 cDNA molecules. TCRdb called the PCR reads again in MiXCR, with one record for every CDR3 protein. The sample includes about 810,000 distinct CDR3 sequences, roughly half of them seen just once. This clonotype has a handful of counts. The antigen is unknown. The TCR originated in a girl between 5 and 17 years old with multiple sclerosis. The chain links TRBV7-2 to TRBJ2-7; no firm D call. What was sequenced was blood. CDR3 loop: CASKDPGSYEQYF. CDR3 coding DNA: TGTGCCAGCAAGGACCCTGGCTCCTACGAGCAGTACTTC. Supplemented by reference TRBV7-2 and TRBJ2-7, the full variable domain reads GAGVSQSPSNKVTEKGKDVELRCDPISGHTALYWYRQSLGQGLEFLIYFQGNSAPDKSGLPSDRFSAERTGGSVSTLTIQRTQQEDSAVYLCASKDPGSYEQYFGPGTRLTVT.